Following are 5 T cell receptor beta chains from one sample sequenced in a study of CD8+ T cells in alopecia areata. After isolation, RNA underwent reverse transcription to generate cDNA as the sequencing template. TCRdb's copy holds only in-frame clones and misses some; the assay was immunoSEQ multiplex PCR. The sample carries about 150,000 clones, about 60% recorded once. Sequencing was performed on CD4+ T cells sorted from blood, taken at week 0. Every receptor here comes from a human donor with alopecia areata.

Only a few counts were recorded for this clone. J is TRBJ1-4 and V is TRBV7-8; possibly TRBD1 for D (5 bases). This CDR3 has 14 amino acids. V was trimmed by 5 bases and J by 8 bases, leaving 15 bases between them. The germline gives CDR1 SGHVS, CDR2 FQNEAQ. The CDR3 DNA reads as TGTGCCAGCAGCCCCGACAGCGCGGGCGAAAAACTGTTTTTT. Protein product: CASSPDSAGEKLFF.

The V and J genes are TRBV4-3 and TRBJ1-2; 8 bases match TRBD1. CDR1 is LGHNA and CDR2 is YSLEER in the germline V gene. Unmatched junction bases numbered 1, after V lost 3 bases and J lost 7 bases. This CDR3 spans 12 amino acids. In DNA form, the CDR3 reads TGCGCCAGCAGCCAGACAGGGGCTGGCTACACCTTC. It yields the protein CASSQTGAGYTF.

On this clone: At one end, the junction sequence differs from germline, possibly due to a read error. The chain recombines TRBV18 with TRBJ2-7, with 9 bases matching TRBD1. Germline V CDR1 and CDR2: KGHSH, LQKENI. The CDR3 covers 12 residues. The DNA of the CDR3 is TGTGCCAGCTCACGACTCGGACAGGGGCAGTCCTTC. Its translation is CASSRLGQGQSF.

This clone was observed a handful of times. The rearrangement links TRBV7-2 to TRBJ1-5, with D possibly TRBD1 on 5 matching bases. Germline V gene sequence: CDR1 SGHTA, CDR2 FQGNSA. This CDR3 is 15 amino acids long. Between the trimmed V and J ends, which lost 2 bases and 8 bases, there was a span of 16 bases. CDR3 in DNA: TGTGCCAGCAGCTTAAAAAGGGACCTGGGGGAGCCCCAGCATTTT. This gives the protein CASSLKRDLGEPQHF.

The V and J genes are TRBV5-1 and TRBJ1-5, with 7 bases matching TRBD1. The CDR3 has 14 amino acids. V dropped 0 bases and J dropped 5; count of bases not matched to a gene: 2. Germline V lookup: CDR1 SGHRS, CDR2 YFSETQ. The CDR3 bases are TGCGCCAGCAGCTTGGCAGGGGGGGATCAGCCCCAGCATTTT. Translation gives CASSLAGGDQPQHF.